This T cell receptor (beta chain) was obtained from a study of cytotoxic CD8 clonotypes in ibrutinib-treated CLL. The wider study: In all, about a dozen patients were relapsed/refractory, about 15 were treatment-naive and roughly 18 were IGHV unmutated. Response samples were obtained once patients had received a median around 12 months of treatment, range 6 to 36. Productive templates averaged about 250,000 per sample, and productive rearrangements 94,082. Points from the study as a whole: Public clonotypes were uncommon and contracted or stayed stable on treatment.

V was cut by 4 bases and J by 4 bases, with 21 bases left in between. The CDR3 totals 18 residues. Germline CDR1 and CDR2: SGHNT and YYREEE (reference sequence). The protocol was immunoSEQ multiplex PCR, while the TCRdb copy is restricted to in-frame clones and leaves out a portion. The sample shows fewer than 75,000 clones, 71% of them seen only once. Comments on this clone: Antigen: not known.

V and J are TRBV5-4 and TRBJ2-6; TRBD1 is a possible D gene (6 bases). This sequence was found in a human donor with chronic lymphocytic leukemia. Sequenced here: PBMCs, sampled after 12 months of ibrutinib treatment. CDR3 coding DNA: TGTGCCAGCAGCCCGCGCGGTATTTGGGGGCAGGGGGCCAACGTCCTGACTTTC. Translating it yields CASSPRGIWGQGANVLTF.